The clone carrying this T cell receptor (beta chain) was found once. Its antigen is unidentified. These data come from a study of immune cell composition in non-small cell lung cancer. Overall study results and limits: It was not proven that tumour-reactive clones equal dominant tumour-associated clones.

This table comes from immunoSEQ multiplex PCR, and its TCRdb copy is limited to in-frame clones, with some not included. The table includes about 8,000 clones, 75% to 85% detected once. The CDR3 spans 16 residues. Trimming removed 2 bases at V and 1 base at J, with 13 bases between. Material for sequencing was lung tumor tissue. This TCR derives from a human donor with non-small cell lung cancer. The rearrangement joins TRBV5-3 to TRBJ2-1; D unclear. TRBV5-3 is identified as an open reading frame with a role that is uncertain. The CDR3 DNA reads TGTGCCAGAAGCTTCTTGGCAGTGGAGTCCTACAATGAGCAGTTCTTC. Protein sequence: CARSFLAVESYNEQFF.